Listed below are T cell receptor beta chains from one sample, sequenced in a study of blood T cell repertoires in COVID-19. The table came from immunoSEQ multiplex PCR; TCRdb's copy has only in-frame clones and leaves some out. The data show under 45,000 clones, 65% to 90% seen once. Material for sequencing was peripheral blood. The receptors here all came from a man aged 35 to 55 with active COVID-19. The CDR3 runs from the conserved cysteine through the conserved F or W. The D gene is left open where the match is weak. Not all rows give a size; the values are once, few, many and, for expanded clones, a class.

14,TRBJ2-7,TRBV10-3,TRBD2,-,CATQGTSGLYEQYF,TGTGCCACCCAAGGGACTAGCGGGTTGTACGAGCAGTACTTC
15,TRBJ2-7,TRBV18,TRBD2,-,CASSLGLAGAGEQYF,TGTGCCAGCTCATTGGGACTAGCGGGAGCGGGCGAGCAGTACTTC
16,TRBJ2-1,TRBV24-1,-,-,CATSDAPGGLDNEQFF,TGTGCCACCAGTGATGCCCCAGGGGGACTGGACAATGAGCAGTTCTTC
17,TRBJ2-7,TRBV3-1/TRBV3-2,TRBD2,-,CASSRPSGLAGYYEQYF,TGTGCCAGCAGCCGCCCTTCGGGACTAGCGGGTTACTACGAGCAGTACTTC
14,TRBJ2-7,TRBV13,-,-,CASSPNQGFREQYF,TGTGCCAGCAGCCCAAACCAGGGTTTTCGCGAGCAGTACTTC
19,TRBJ2-3,TRBV24-1,TRBD2,-,CATSGSGLVVSLDEDTQYF,TGTGCCACCAGTGGATCGGGACTAGTGGTTTCGTTGGATGAGGATACGCAGTATTTT
17,TRBJ2-2,TRBV24-1,-,-,CATSAPRAGAGSGELFF,TGTGCCACCAGTGCTCCCCGGGCGGGGGCAGGTTCCGGGGAGCTGTTTTTT
15,TRBJ2-5,TRBV5-1,TRBD2,-,CASSVFSGEQETQYF,TGCGCCAGCAGCGTATTTAGCGGGGAACAAGAGACCCAGTACTTC
19,TRBJ1-1,TRBV7-9,TRBD1,-,CASSVKTGGVFGETGRAFF,TGTGCCAGCAGCGTGAAGACAGGGGGGGTTTTTGGGGAAACTGGTCGAGCTTTCTTT
15,TRBJ1-1,TRBV11-2,TRBD1,-,CASSLVQGAGTEAFF,TGTGCCAGCAGCTTAGTGCAGGGGGCAGGAACTGAAGCTTTCTTT
19,TRBJ1-5,TRBV5-8,-,-,CAPSRDTARAGFSNQPQHF,TGTGCCCCTTCCAGGGACACAGCCCGAGCTGGGTTCAGCAATCAGCCCCAGCATTTT
13,TRBJ2-7,TRBV6-5,TRBD1,-,CASSPDRSYEQYF,TGTGCCAGCAGTCCGGACAGGTCCTACGAGCAGTACTTC
13,TRBJ1-2,TRBV15,TRBD1,-,CATSAGTAYGYTF,TGTGCCACCAGCGCTGGGACAGCGTATGGCTACACCTTC
13,TRBJ2-7,TRBV28,TRBD2,-,CASLTSGPYEQYF,TGTGCCAGCCTGACTAGCGGCCCCTACGAGCAGTACTTC
12,TRBJ1-2,TRBV29-1,-,-,CSVGSIENGYTF,TGCAGCGTTGGATCAATTGAGAATGGCTACACCTTC
18,TRBJ2-3,TRBV10-2,-,-,CASSFRDSHSSSTDTQYF,TGCGCCAGCAGTTTCCGGGACTCCCATTCATCTAGCACAGATACGCAGTATTTT
14,TRBJ2-7,TRBV13,TRBD1,-,CASSLGQGAYEQYF,TGTGCCAGCAGCCTCGGACAGGGGGCCTACGAGCAGTACTTC
12,TRBJ2-1,TRBV25-1,-,-,CASSLSVDEQFF,TGTGCCAGCAGTCTAAGTGTTGATGAGCAGTTCTTC
18,TRBJ2-1,TRBV27,TRBD2,-,CASSQRGLASGRGGEQFF,TGTGCCAGCAGCCAACGGGGCCTCGCTAGCGGGAGGGGGGGTGAGCAGTTCTTC
15,TRBJ2-2,TRBV7-3,-,-,CASSLEGIGPGELFF,TGTGCCAGCAGCTTGGAGGGGATAGGACCCGGGGAGCTGTTTTTT
15,TRBJ2-3,TRBV6-1,TRBD1,-,CASSEGTGGADTQYF,TGTGCCAGCAGTGAAGGGACAGGGGGCGCAGATACGCAGTATTTT
13,TRBJ1-5,TRBV18,TRBD1,once,CASSPDRDQPQHF,TGTGCCAGCTCACCTGACAGGGACCAGCCCCAGCATTTT
15,TRBJ2-1,TRBV11-2,TRBD2,once,CASSSTSGFYNEQFF,TGTGCCAGCAGCTCCACTAGCGGGTTTTACAATGAGCAGTTCTTC
15,TRBJ2-3,TRBV7-3,-,-,CASSQGGARTDTQYF,TGTGCCAGCAGCCAAGGGGGGGCGAGGACAGATACGCAGTATTTT
14,TRBJ2-7,TRBV13,-,once,CASTTRERFYEQYF,TGTGCCAGCACCACTAGGGAGAGGTTCTACGAGCAGTACTTC
15,TRBJ2-7,TRBV7-6,TRBD2,-,CASSPGTRPVVEQYF,TGTGCCAGCAGCCCAGGGACTAGGCCCGTAGTCGAGCAGTACTTC
12,TRBJ1-6,TRBV19,-,-,CASSIMGGSLHF,TGTGCCAGTAGTATAATGGGAGGGTCCCTCCACTTT
15,TRBJ2-7,TRBV25-1,-,-,CASSEFGGRPYEQYF,TGTGCCAGCAGTGAATTCGGGGGTCGACCTTACGAGCAGTACTTC
16,TRBJ2-7,TRBV3-1/TRBV3-2,TRBD2,-,CASSQLSGLPPYEQYF,TGTGCCAGCAGCCAGCTTAGCGGGCTCCCCCCCTACGAGCAGTACTTC
15,TRBJ1-2,TRBV9,TRBD1,-,CASSVADRADYGYTF,TGTGCCAGCAGCGTAGCAGACAGGGCGGACTATGGCTACACCTTC
15,TRBJ2-7,TRBV27,TRBD1,-,CASRILTGFVHEQYF,TGTGCCAGCAGGATTTTGACAGGGTTTGTCCACGAGCAGTACTTC
14,TRBJ1-2,TRBV7-9,TRBD1,-,CASSLEGTGYGYTF,TGTGCCAGCAGCTTAGAAGGGACAGGCTATGGCTACACCTTC
15,TRBJ1-1,TRBV3-1/TRBV3-2,TRBD1,-,CASLSLDRGGTEAFF,TGTGCCAGCTTAAGCCTCGACAGGGGAGGGACTGAAGCTTTCTTT
14,TRBJ1-2,TRBV5-5,-,-,CASSLAGSPVGYTF,TGTGCCAGCAGCTTGGCGGGAAGCCCAGTGGGATACACCTTC
13,TRBJ2-7,TRBV6-5,TRBD1,-,CASSYRTGYEQYF,TGTGCCAGCAGTTACCGGACAGGATACGAGCAGTACTTC
19,TRBJ2-7,TRBV7-6,TRBD2,few,CASSLGPPSGRTYGYEQYF,TGTGCCAGCAGCTTAGGTCCCCCTAGCGGGAGGACGTACGGTTACGAGCAGTACTTC
13,TRBJ2-1,TRBV5-1,TRBD2,-,CASSPDGGNEQFF,TGCGCCAGCAGCCCAGACGGGGGGAATGAGCAGTTCTTC
15,TRBJ2-3,TRBV2,TRBD1,-,CASSQDRGSTDTQYF,TGTGCCAGCAGTCAGGACAGGGGTTCGACAGATACGCAGTATTTT
13,TRBJ1-4,TRBV5-4,-,-,CASIRQGGEKLFF,TGTGCCAGCATAAGGCAGGGTGGCGAAAAACTGTTTTTT
13,TRBJ2-7,TRBV30,TRBD2,-,CAWTQRGSYEQYF,TGTGCCTGGACGCAGCGGGGCTCCTACGAGCAGTACTTC
16,TRBJ2-1,TRBV7-3,TRBD2,-,CASSSRTSGSFNEQFF,TGTGCCAGCAGCTCAAGGACTAGCGGGAGTTTCAATGAGCAGTTCTTC
19,TRBJ2-1,TRBV27,TRBD2,-,CASSPRLAGSSSSYNEQFF,TGTGCCAGCAGTCCACGACTAGCGGGATCCTCCAGCTCCTACAATGAGCAGTTCTTC
14,TRBJ1-1,TRBV11-2,TRBD1,-,CASQVDRENTEAFF,TGTGCCAGCCAGGTCGACAGGGAAAACACTGAAGCTTTCTTT
13,TRBJ1-1,TRBV29-1,-,-,CSVAGHMNTEAFF,TGCAGCGTTGCGGGACATATGAACACTGAAGCTTTCTTT
13,TRBJ2-3,TRBV3-1/TRBV3-2,-,-,CASSQVPQAPQYF,TGTGCCAGCAGCCAAGTCCCCCAGGCACCGCAGTATTTT
16,TRBJ2-1,TRBV9,TRBD2,-,CASSVDRAGSYNEQFF,TGTGCCAGCAGCGTAGATCGAGCGGGATCCTACAATGAGCAGTTCTTC
13,TRBJ2-1,TRBV30,-,-,CAWTLTRYNEQFF,TGTGCCTGGACCTTGACTAGATACAATGAGCAGTTCTTC